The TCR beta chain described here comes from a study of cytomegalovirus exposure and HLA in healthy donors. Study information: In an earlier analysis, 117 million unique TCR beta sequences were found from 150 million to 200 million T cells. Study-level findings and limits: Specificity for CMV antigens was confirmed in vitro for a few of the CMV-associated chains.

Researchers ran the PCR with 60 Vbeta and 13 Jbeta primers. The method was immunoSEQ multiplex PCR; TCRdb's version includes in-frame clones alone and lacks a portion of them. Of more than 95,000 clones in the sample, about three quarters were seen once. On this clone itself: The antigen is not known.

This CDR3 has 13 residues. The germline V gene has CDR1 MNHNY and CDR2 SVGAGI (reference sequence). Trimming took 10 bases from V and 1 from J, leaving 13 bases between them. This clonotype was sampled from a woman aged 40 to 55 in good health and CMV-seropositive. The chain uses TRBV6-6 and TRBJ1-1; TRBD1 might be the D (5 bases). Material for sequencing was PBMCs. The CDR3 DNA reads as TGTGCCACCGCGACCGGGGGGAACACTGAAGCTTTCTTT. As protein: CATATGGNTEAFF.